This entry lists 5 T cell receptor beta chains sequenced from one sample in a study of shared clonotypes between healthy human individuals. This table comes from immunoSEQ multiplex PCR, and its TCRdb copy is limited to in-frame clones, with some not included. The sample consists of about 2.5 million clones, 85% to 95% of them appearing once. Sequenced material: naive CD4+ T cells from PBMCs. Stated subset: CD45RA+ positively selected. Every receptor here comes from a man aged 18 to 35 in good health. Some clones in this sample may be carry-over from other donors' samples.

The V and J genes are TRBV30 and TRBJ2-3; 15 bases agree with TRBD2. Germline V gene data show CDR1 as GTSNPN and CDR2 as SVGIG (reference sequence). After removal of 3 bases from V and 6 bases from J, the junction contained 7 bases not matched to a gene. There are 16 residues in the CDR3. The CDR3 nucleotides read TGTGCCTGGAGGAAAGGGACTAGCGGGAGGCTGGATACGCAGTATTTT. This sequence encodes CAWRKGTSGRLDTQYF.

This clone has just a few counts. This same CDR3 is encoded by further DNA sequences in the sample. This chain joins TRBV7-3 and TRBJ2-3, with 7 nucleotides matching TRBD1. The germline V gene has CDR1 SGHTA and CDR2 FQGTGA. The J segment lost 3 bases and the V segment lost 5 bases, leaving 2 bases of the junction unmatched. The CDR3 is 13 amino acids. CDR3 DNA: TGTGCCAGCAGCCCGACAGGGACAGATACGCAGTATTTT. Translation gives CASSPTGTDTQYF.

This sequence joins TRBV18 and TRBJ2-7; no definite D call. Trimming removed 5 bases at V and 3 bases at J, with 5 bases between. The CDR3 covers 11 residues. CDR1 and CDR2 (germline): KGHSH, LQKENI. CDR3 residues: CASSTYYEQYF. CDR3 nucleotides: TGTGCCAGCTCAACTTACTACGAGCAGTACTTC.

On this clone itself: At the DNA level, this CDR3 is encoded by other sequences in the same sample as well. J is TRBJ1-3 and V is TRBV5-1; D is unresolved. Germline CDR1 SGHRS, CDR2 YFSETQ. The CDR3 loop spans 15 amino acids. With 0 bases removed from V and 2 bases from J, the gap between germline ends came to 9 bases. Here the CDR3 reads CASSLVPGAGNTIYF. Written as DNA, the CDR3 is TGCGCCAGCAGCTTGGTCCCGGGAGCTGGAAACACCATATATTTT.

V and J are TRBV5-1 and TRBJ1-2; 8 bases map to TRBD1. This CDR3 spans 16 amino acids. Germline values: CDR1 SGHRS, CDR2 YFSETQ. V trimming: 4 bases; J trimming: 3 bases; junction bases outside the gene matches: 11. CDR3 sequence: CASSPGLGQVDYGYTF. CDR3 nucleotides: TGCGCCAGCAGCCCGGGATTGGGACAGGTTGACTATGGCTACACCTTC. Drawing the rest from reference TRBV5-1 and TRBJ1-2, the complete variable domain is KAGVTQTPRYLIKTRGQQVTLSCSPISGHRSVSWYQQTPGQGLQFLFEYFSETQRNKGNFPGRFSGRQFSNSRSEMNVSTLELGDSALYLCASSPGLGQVDYGYTFGSGTRLTVV.